This T cell receptor (beta chain) was recorded in a study of blood T cell repertoires in COVID-19. Study-wide background: The study counted Cohort 3 donors as recovered given two negative PCRs, clearance, or symptom resolution. Specimens from acute and convalescent COVID-19 originated in the United States, Italy and Spain.

Produced via immunoSEQ multiplex PCR; TCRdb's table is partial and in-frame only. The sample includes under 150,000 clones, approximately 84% of them seen just once. Membership in each cohort depended on participant-reported clinical history. With V trimmed by 9 bases and J by 7 bases, 10 bases remained unmatched. CDR1 LNHDA and CDR2 SQIVND come from the germline V gene (reference sequence). The CDR3 consists of 14 residues. V usage is TRBV19 and J usage is TRBJ1-5, with 9 bases that match TRBD1. The specimen was PBMCs or T cells enriched from blood (not recorded which). The sequence was obtained from a man in his fifties in a cohort exposed to, infected with or recovered from COVID-19 (not recorded which). The DNA for the CDR3 is TGTGCCAGCAGGGGACAGGGAATCCAGCAGCCCCAGCATTTT. Translating gives CASRGQGIQQPQHF.